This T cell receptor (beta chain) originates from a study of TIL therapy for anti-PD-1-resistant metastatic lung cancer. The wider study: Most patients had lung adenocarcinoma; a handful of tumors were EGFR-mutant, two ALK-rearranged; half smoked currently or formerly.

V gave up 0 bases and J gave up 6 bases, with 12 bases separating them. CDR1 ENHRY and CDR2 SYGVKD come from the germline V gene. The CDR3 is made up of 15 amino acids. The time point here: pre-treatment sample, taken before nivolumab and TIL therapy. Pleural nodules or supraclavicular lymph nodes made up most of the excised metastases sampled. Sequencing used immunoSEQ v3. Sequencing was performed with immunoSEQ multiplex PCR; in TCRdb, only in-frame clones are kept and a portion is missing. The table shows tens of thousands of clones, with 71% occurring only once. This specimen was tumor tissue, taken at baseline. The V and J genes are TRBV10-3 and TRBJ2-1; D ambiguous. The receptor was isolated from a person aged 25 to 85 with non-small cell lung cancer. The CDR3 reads CAISESPSGSNEQFF. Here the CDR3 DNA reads TGTGCCATCAGTGAGTCTCCGTCCGGCTCCAATGAGCAGTTCTTC.